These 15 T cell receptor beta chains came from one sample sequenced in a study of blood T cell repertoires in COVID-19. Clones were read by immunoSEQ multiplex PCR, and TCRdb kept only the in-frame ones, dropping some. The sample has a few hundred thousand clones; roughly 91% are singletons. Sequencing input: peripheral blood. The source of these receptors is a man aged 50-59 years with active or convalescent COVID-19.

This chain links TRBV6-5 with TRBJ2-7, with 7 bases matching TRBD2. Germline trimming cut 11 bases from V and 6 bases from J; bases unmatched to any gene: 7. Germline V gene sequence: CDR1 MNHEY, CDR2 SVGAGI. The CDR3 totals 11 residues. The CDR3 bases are TGTGCCGCCAGGCGCGGGGGCGAGCAGTACTTC. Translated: CAARRGGEQYF.

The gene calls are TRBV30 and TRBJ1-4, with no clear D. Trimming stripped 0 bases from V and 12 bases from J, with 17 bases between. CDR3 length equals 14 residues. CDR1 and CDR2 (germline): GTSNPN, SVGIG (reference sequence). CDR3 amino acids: CAWSVRGAWAQLFF. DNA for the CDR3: TGTGCCTGGAGTGTACGGGGTGCCTGGGCACAACTGTTTTTT.

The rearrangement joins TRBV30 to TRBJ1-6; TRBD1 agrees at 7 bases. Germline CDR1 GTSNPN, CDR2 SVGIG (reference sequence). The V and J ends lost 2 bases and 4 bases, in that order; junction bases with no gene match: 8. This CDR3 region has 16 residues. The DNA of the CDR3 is TGTGCCTGGAGTTCTTCAGGGGGGTCGTATAATTCACCCCTCCACTTT. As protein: CAWSSSGGSYNSPLHF.

CDR3 DNA sequence: TGTGCCAGCAGTGAGTTACAGGGGACCTATGGCTACACCTTC. Its protein product is CASSELQGTYGYTF. The chain combines TRBV6-1 with TRBJ1-2, with 7 nucleotides matching TRBD1. The J segment lost 4 bases and the V segment lost 3 bases, leaving 5 bases of the junction unmatched. Per germline, CDR1 MNHNS and CDR2 SASEGT. The CDR3 extends over 14 amino acids.

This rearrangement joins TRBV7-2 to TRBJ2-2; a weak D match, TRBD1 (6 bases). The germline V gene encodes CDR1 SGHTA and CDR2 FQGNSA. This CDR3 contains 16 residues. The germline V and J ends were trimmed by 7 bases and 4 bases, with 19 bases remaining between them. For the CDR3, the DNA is TGTGCCAGCACCTGGTGGACAGTTCAGATCACCGGGGAGCTGTTTTTT. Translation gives CASTWWTVQITGELFF.

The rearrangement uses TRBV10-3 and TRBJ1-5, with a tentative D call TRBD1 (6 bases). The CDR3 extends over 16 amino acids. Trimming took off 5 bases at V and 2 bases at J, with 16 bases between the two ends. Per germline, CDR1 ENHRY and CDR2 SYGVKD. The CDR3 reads CAISIGRQGRNQPQHF. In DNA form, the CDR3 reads TGTGCCATCAGTATAGGTCGGCAGGGGCGCAATCAGCCCCAGCATTTT.

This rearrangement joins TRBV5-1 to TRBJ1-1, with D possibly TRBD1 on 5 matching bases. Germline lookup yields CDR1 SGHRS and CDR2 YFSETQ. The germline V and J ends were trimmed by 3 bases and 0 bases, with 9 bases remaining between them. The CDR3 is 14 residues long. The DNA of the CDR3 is TGCGCCAGCAGCTCTGGGGCCATGAACACTGAAGCTTTCTTT. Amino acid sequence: CASSSGAMNTEAFF.

CDR3 residues: CASSIHGGDTKNIQYF. The CDR3 DNA reads as TGTGCCAGTAGTATTCATGGGGGGGACACCAAAAACATTCAGTACTTC. The J gene is TRBJ2-4, the V gene TRBV19; TRBD2 is a possible D gene (7 bases). V dropped 3 bases and J dropped 2 bases, with 14 bases sitting between them. This CDR3 is 16 amino acids long. Germline lookup yields CDR1 LNHDA and CDR2 SQIVND (reference sequence).

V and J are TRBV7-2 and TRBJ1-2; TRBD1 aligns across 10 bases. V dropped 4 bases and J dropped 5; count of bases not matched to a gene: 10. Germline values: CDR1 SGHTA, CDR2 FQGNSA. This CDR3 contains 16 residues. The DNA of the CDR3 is TGTGCCAGCAGCTGGACCGGGACAGGGGTCGGTTATGGCTACACCTTC. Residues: CASSWTGTGVGYGYTF.

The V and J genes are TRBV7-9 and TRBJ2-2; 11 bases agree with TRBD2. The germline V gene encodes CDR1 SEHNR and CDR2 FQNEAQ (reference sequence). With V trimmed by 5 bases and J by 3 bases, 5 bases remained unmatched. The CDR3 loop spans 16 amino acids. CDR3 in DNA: TGTGCCAGCAGCAGTACTAGCGGGGGATACACCGGGGAGCTGTTTTTT. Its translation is CASSSTSGGYTGELFF.

CDR3 nucleotide sequence: TGTGCCAGCAAATCGACACCCCAGGAAGGCTACACCTTC. Amino acids: CASKSTPQEGYTF. This chain connects TRBV2 to TRBJ1-2; D not certain. This CDR3 comprises 13 residues. Deletions cut 7 bases from V and 8 bases from J, with 17 bases between. The germline CDR1 and CDR2 sequences are SNHLY and FYNNEI.

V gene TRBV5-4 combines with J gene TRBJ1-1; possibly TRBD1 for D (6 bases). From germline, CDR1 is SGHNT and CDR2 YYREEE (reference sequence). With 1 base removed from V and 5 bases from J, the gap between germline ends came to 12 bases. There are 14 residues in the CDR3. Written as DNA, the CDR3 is TGTGCCAGCAGCTTGACAGGGTACGCGACTGAAGCTTTCTTT. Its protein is CASSLTGYATEAFF.

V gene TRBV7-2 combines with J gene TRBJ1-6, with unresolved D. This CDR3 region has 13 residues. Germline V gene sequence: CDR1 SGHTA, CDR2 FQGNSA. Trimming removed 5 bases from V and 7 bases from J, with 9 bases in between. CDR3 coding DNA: TGTGCCAGCAGCCTCTCCGGGAATTCACCCCTCCACTTT. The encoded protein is CASSLSGNSPLHF. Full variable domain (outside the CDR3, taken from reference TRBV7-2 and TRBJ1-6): GAGVSQSPSNKVTEKGKDVELRCDPISGHTALYWYRQSLGQGLEFLIYFQGNSAPDKSGLPSDRFSAERTGGSVSTLTIQRTQQEDSAVYLCASSLSGNSPLHFGNGTRLTVT.

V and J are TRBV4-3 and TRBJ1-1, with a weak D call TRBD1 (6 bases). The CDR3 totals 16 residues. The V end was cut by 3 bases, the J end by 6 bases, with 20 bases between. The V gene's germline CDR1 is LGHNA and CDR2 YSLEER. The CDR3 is CASSQGNGQLLPEAFF. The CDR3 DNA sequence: TGCGCCAGCAGCCAGGGCAATGGACAGCTCCTACCTGAAGCTTTCTTT.

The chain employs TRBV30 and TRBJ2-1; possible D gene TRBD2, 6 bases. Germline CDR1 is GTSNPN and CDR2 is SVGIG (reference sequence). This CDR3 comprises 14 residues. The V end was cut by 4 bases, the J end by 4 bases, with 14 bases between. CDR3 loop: CAWNRFGGYNEQFF. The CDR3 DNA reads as TGTGCCTGGAATCGCTTCGGGGGATACAATGAGCAGTTCTTC.